This paragraph reports one T cell receptor beta chain. Its specificity is unknown. The entry originates in a study of type 1 regulatory T cells. As for the study in general: T-allo10 is a Tr1-enriched, alloantigen-specific CD4 T cell product made in vitro. Study-level findings and limits: Compared with non-type 1 regulatory T cells, type 1 regulatory T cells showed a more restricted TCR repertoire.

MiXCR, applied by TCRdb to the reads, yields one record per CDR3 protein. Among 60,000 to 70,000 distinct CDR3 sequences listed, 45% to 50% were seen once. V was pared by 4 bases and J by 4 bases, with 14 bases between. The germline gives CDR1 SGHRS, CDR2 YFSETQ. This CDR3 is built from 14 residues. The genes are TRBV5-1 and TRBJ1-2, with D uncertain. Sequenced input: cultured non-Tr1 T cells, either the whole culture or a sorted T cell fraction (not recorded which). This clonotype was obtained from a human donor in good health. In DNA, the CDR3 is TGCGCCAGCAGCATTGACGGGGAAGTCTATGGCTACACCTTC. Translating gives CASSIDGEVYGYTF.